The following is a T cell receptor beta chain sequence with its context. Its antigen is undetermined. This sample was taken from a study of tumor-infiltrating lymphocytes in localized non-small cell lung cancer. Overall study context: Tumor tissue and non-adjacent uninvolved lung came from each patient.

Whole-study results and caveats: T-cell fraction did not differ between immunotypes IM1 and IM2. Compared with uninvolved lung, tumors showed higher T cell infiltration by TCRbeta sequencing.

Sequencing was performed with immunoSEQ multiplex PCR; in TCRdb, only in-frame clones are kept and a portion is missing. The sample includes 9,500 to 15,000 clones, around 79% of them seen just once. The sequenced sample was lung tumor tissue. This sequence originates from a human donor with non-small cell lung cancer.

CDR3 amino acids: CASRGGSMVGELFF. CDR3 bases: TGTGCCAGCAGAGGTGGAAGTATGGTCGGGGAGCTGTTTTTT. V and J are TRBV7-8 and TRBJ2-2; D is uncertain. Per the germline V gene, CDR1 is SGHVS and CDR2 is FQNEAQ. The V and J ends lost 6 bases and 7 bases respectively, with 15 bases between them. The CDR3 sequence is 14 residues long.